A single T cell receptor beta chain is shown here with its context. Its antigen is still unknown. At one end the junction does not follow the germline gene, possibly because of a read error. TCRbeta CDR3 regions were amplified from genomic DNA by means of the immunoSEQ Assay, a bias-controlled multiplex PCR. On the study's bioinformatics: The number of nucleated cells in each sample was estimated from the amplification of reference gene primers within the assay. To quantify the absolute abundance of each unique TCRbeta CDR3 rearrangement, sequence reads were collapsed and filtered. For each sample, productive Simpson clonality was calculated by taking the square root of Simpson's diversity index across productive rearrangements. Sourced from immuneACCESS, this table was stored by TCRdb with only in-frame sequences that have V and J called. A share of the clones is absent; for the studies checked, an unresolved V gene accounts for under half, and the remainder has no known explanation. The D gene and trimming were derived from the DNA, and the V and J assignments and clone size from that table. The sample table shows about 300,000 clones, and roughly 88% are seen once. The ten largest clones capture 2.2% of the sample.

Enrolling through a virtual design, the prospective study's participants ranged in age from roughly 18 to 90 years and lived across roughly 24 United States geographic areas. In the prospective study, cohorts were assigned on the basis of participant-reported clinical history obtained from a screening survey and a study questionnaire. Recovered participants in ImmuneRACE Cohort 3 were defined as having two consecutive negative NP/OP PCR tests, clearance from a healthcare professional, or resolution of symptoms. In the prospective study, mobile phlebotomists collected whole blood, serum and a nasopharyngeal or oropharyngeal swab from each participant. Over a roughly two-month period, participants in the prospective study had the option of providing additional blood draws and questionnaires. Before DNA extraction, blood samples from the prospective study were shipped at room temperature or frozen.

From the cysteine up to the phenylalanine, the CDR3 has a length of 11 residues. Only the CDR3 region is kept as DNA, spanning 33 bases read in frame from base 1. As encoded in the germline V gene (reference sequence), CDR1 is LGHDT while CDR2 is YNNKEL. This specimen comes from a study of blood T cell repertoires in COVID-19 (dated by TCRdb to 2018 to 2020). Describing the broader study: The collaborator samples originated in the United States, Italy and Spain and spanned the acute and convalescent phases of COVID-19. The prospective study material was composed of cDNA or gDNA derived from T cells, B-cell-depleted T cells, or PBMCs. Deeply sampled blood TCRbeta repertoires from subjects exposed to, actively infected with, or recovered from COVID-19 were included in the dataset. The repertoires were released in a freely available public database intended as a resource for research on the immune response to SARS-CoV-2. The samples were drawn from the first 160 participants of the ongoing ImmuneRACE study and from under 1,500 subjects provided by 6 global collaborators. Sample metadata almost always included a de-identified subject ID, COVID-19 status, age in years and sex. Where available, HLA class I and class II types were obtained from metadata supplied by the sample provider rather than from assay-based typing.

Study-level results and caveats: How much clinical and demographic metadata was included differed by source and by participant, and the metadata was provided uncurated.

Material: PBMCs or T cells enriched from blood (not recorded which). Rearrangement joined TRBV3-1 (or the pseudogene TRBV3-2) to TRBJ1-3, and possibly TRBD1, on 5 matching bases. This clonotype was sampled from a man aged 25-45 years who had recovered from COVID-19. The base sequence is TGTGCCAGCAGCCAAGGGCAGGGCCAATTATTT. Translated, it gives CASSQGQGQLF.